These 32 T cell receptor beta chains came from one sample sequenced in a study of T cells after yellow fever vaccination (dated by TCRdb to about 2019). The library was produced with 5' RACE. Instrument used: Illumina HiSeq 2500. TCRdb handled the public reads itself, with Q25 trimming in fastp and clone calling in MiXCR, and kept productive beta chains. Records with the same CDR3 protein are collapsed into one entry carrying the most frequent genes and DNA. This sample is represented by 510,000 or so distinct CDR3 sequences; roughly a fifth of them were singletons. The top ten clones comprise 13% to 15% of the sample. This specimen's treatment or condition label, interpreted: live attenuated yellow fever vaccine strain. Sequences were derived from PBMCs, sampled 15 days after the yellow fever booster vaccination. The receptor set was obtained from a man in his thirties or forties who received the YFV17D yellow fever vaccine.

This clonotype appeared many times. The J gene is TRBJ1-1, the V gene TRBV6-5, with a weak D call TRBD1 (5 bases). V lost 2 bases and J 1 base, leaving 5 bases between the germline ends. In germline, CDR1 is MNHEY, CDR2 SVGAGI. CDR3 length: 13 amino acids. CDR3 DNA sequence: TGTGCCAGCAGTTACAGGGGGAACACTGAAGCTTTCTTT. It encodes CASSYRGNTEAFF.

The chain joins TRBV15 to TRBJ2-3; a possible D gene is TRBD2 (5 bases). V was pared by 0 bases and J by 3 bases, with 10 bases between. The length of the CDR3 is 15 residues. Per the germline V gene, CDR1 is LNHNV and CDR2 is YYDKDF (reference sequence). CDR3 sequence: CATSRDGVATDTQYF. The CDR3 DNA reads as TGTGCCACCAGCAGAGACGGGGTGGCTACAGATACGCAGTATTTT. Based on the CDR3 plus reference TRBV15 and TRBJ2-3, the full variable domain is DAMVIQNPRYQVTQFGKPVTLSCSQTLNHNVMYWYQQKSSQAPKLLFHYYDKDFNNEADTPDNFQSRRPNTSFCFLDIRSPGLGDTAMYLCATSRDGVATDTQYFGPGTRLTVL.

This clonotype has only a few counts. J is TRBJ1-1 and V is TRBV3-1; tentatively, D is TRBD1 (5 bases). The CDR3 sequence is 14 residues long. The germline CDR1 and CDR2 sequences are LGHDT and YNNKEL (reference sequence). V dropped 1 base and J dropped 4 bases, with 10 bases sitting between them. The CDR3, as DNA: TGTGCCAGCAGCCAAGCCAGGGTGGTCACTGAAGCTTTCTTT. It encodes CASSQARVVTEAFF.

This sequence joins TRBV24-1 and TRBJ2-1, with 12 bases identical to TRBD2. V gave up 4 bases and J gave up 9 bases; unmatched junction bases: 0. The CDR3 runs 13 residues. Germline CDR1 and CDR2: KGHDR and SFDVKD. Written as DNA, the CDR3 is TGTGCCACCAGTGAACTAGCGGGAGGTGAGCAGTTCTTC. It specifies CATSELAGGEQFF.

This clonotype was observed a handful of times. The genes are TRBV25-1 and TRBJ2-5, with D perhaps TRBD2 (5 bases). Trimming removed 1 base at V and 5 bases at J, with 11 bases between. Germline CDR1 and CDR2: MGHDK and SYGVNS. The CDR3 is 14 amino acids. The CDR3 loop reads CASSESGVGETQYF. The CDR3 nucleotides read TGTGCCAGCAGTGAATCCGGGGTTGGGGAGACCCAGTACTTC.

This chain links TRBV25-1 with TRBJ1-2; D possibly corresponds to TRBD1 (6 bases). CDR3 length: 16 residues. Germline V gene data show CDR1 as MGHDK and CDR2 as SYGVNS. The V and J ends lost 5 bases and 2 bases respectively, with 18 bases between them. The CDR3 is CASSKGGTGSNYGYTF. The CDR3 nucleotides read TGTGCCAGCAGTAAGGGCGGCACAGGGTCAAACTATGGCTACACCTTC.

In this sample, this clonotype turned up a few times. This sequence joins TRBV5-6 and TRBJ2-1, with TRBD2 matching 11 bases. The CDR3 sequence is 15 residues long. V shed 2 bases and J 10 bases; nucleotides not matched to a gene: 8. Germline V gene lookup returns CDR1 SGHDT and CDR2 YYEEEE. DNA for the CDR3: TGTGCCAGCAGCTTCCCCCTAGCGGGAGGCAAGGAGCAGTTCTTC. Protein sequence: CASSFPLAGGKEQFF.

This chain links TRBV23-1 with TRBJ2-1; D is undetermined. TRBV23-1 is classed as an ORF, of uncertain function. V was clipped by 10 bases and J by 4 bases, with 11 bases between them. The CDR3 consists of 12 residues. The CDR3 loop is CATPYLYNEQFF. For the CDR3, the DNA is TGCGCCACTCCATATCTGTACAATGAGCAGTTCTTC.

There are a few counts of this clonotype. This chain joins TRBV3-1 and TRBJ2-3; D perhaps matches TRBD1 (5 bases). V lost 2 bases to trimming and J lost 1 base, with 13 bases between them. The CDR3 is made up of 16 amino acids. Germline loops: CDR1 LGHDT, CDR2 YNNKEL (reference sequence). DNA for the CDR3: TGTGCCAGCAGCCAACAAGGGGTCCTCCGCACAGATACGCAGTATTTT. It encodes CASSQQGVLRTDTQYF.

This clonotype was detected only a few times. The J gene is TRBJ2-1, the V gene TRBV11-2, with 10 positions matching TRBD2. The J segment lost 7 bases and the V segment lost 5 bases, leaving 17 bases of the junction unmatched. Germline loops: CDR1 SGHAT, CDR2 FQNNGV. The CDR3 is made up of 18 amino acids. CDR3 sequence reads: CASSRVGLAVGSGNEQFF. Written as DNA, the CDR3 is TGTGCCAGCAGCCGCGTCGGACTAGCGGTCGGTTCTGGAAATGAGCAGTTCTTC.

This rearrangement joins TRBV6-1 to TRBJ2-7; 9 bases agree with TRBD1. V lost 2 bases, J lost 5 bases, and 7 bases stayed unmatched. The CDR3 totals 15 residues. Germline V lookup: CDR1 MNHNS, CDR2 SASEGT. CDR3 sequence reads: CASSEIGTGSNEQYF. In DNA, the CDR3 is TGTGCCAGCAGTGAAATAGGGACAGGGAGCAACGAGCAGTACTTC.

J is TRBJ2-5 and V is TRBV7-6; 8 bases align to TRBD2. Germline V gene data show CDR1 as SGHVS and CDR2 as FNYEAQ. CDR3 length: 15 amino acids. The V and J ends lost 2 bases and 7 bases, in that order; junction bases with no gene match: 9. CDR3 in DNA: TGTGCCAGCAGCTTAAACGGGAGGGCCTTCGGGACCCAGTACTTC. It codes for CASSLNGRAFGTQYF.

J is TRBJ2-3 and V is TRBV5-4; 7 positions agree with TRBD2. The CDR3 covers 17 residues. Germline values: CDR1 SGHNT, CDR2 YYREEE (reference sequence). The V and J ends lost 3 bases and 0 bases, in that order; junction bases with no gene match: 10. CDR3: CASSSYSSGRSTDTQYF. In nucleotides, the CDR3 is TGTGCCAGCAGCTCGTACTCTAGCGGCCGAAGCACAGATACGCAGTATTTT.

V is TRBV7-2 and J is TRBJ2-3; 7 bases map to TRBD2. The CDR3 spans 12 residues. The J segment lost 10 bases and the V segment lost 1 base, leaving 2 bases of the junction unmatched. Germline-derived CDR1 and CDR2 are SGHTA and FQGNSA. As DNA, the CDR3 is TGTGCCAGCAGCTTAGAGGCGGGAGCGCAGTATTTT. Residues: CASSLEAGAQYF.

This clonotype was seen more than once but under ten times. The chain employs TRBV7-3 and TRBJ2-1; weak D call: TRBD1 (7 bases). Looked up from germline, CDR1 is SGHTA and CDR2 is FQGTGA. The CDR3 contains 13 residues. With 7 bases removed from V and 7 bases from J, the gap between germline ends came to 14 bases. CDR3 sequence (DNA): TGTGCCAGCAAAGGGCCAGGGGGGAATGAGCAGTTCTTC. Its protein product is CASKGPGGNEQFF.

This clonotype was picked up many times. The gene calls are TRBV10-3 and TRBJ1-2, with 8 bases lining up with TRBD1. The CDR3 covers 15 residues. Germline V lookup: CDR1 ENHRY, CDR2 SYGVKD. Trimming at V came to 6 bases and at J to 1 base, leaving 7 bases not matched to a gene. The CDR3 loop is CAISKTGADNYGYTF. CDR3 nucleotides: TGTGCCATCAGCAAGACAGGGGCCGATAACTATGGCTACACCTTC.

The chain combines TRBV25-1 with TRBJ2-7; 7 bases are a match to TRBD2. The CDR3 contains 13 residues. Germline assignment: CDR1 MGHDK and CDR2 SYGVNS. The V gene end was trimmed by 7 bases and the J gene end by 4 bases; junction bases not matched to a gene: 7. CDR3 sequence: CASTAGDRYEQYF. The CDR3 DNA reads as TGTGCCAGCACGGCGGGAGATAGGTACGAGCAGTACTTC.

This clonotype was detected once. The genes are TRBV20-1 and TRBJ2-5, with D perhaps assigned TRBD1 or TRBD2 (5 bases each). This CDR3 is built from 17 residues. Germline CDR1 reads DFQATT; CDR2 reads SNEGSKA (reference sequence). The ends were cut back, 3 bases at V and 4 bases at J, with 24 bases in the middle. CDR3 DNA: TGCAGTGCTAGTGCCCCCGAGGGTCTCGGGGCGCTAGAGACCCAGTACTTC. As protein: CSASAPEGLGALETQYF.

The chain couples TRBV18 to TRBJ2-3, with 8 bases matching TRBD2. CDR1 and CDR2 from the germline V gene are KGHSH and LQKENI. The J segment lost 4 bases and the V segment lost 2 bases, leaving 5 bases of the junction unmatched. There are 15 residues in the CDR3. The chain's CDR3 is CASSPTAGGPDTQYF. CDR3 nucleotides: TGTGCCAGCTCACCAACGGCGGGGGGCCCAGATACGCAGTATTTT.

This clonotype has a handful of counts. The chain recombines TRBV6-2 or TRBV6-3 with TRBJ2-2; possibly TRBD1 for D (6 bases). Germline V lookup: CDR1 MNHEY, CDR2 SVGEGT. The CDR3 contains 14 residues. V lost 5 bases, J lost 7 bases, and 14 bases lay in between. This CDR3 reads CASSPQGRLGELFF. The CDR3 DNA sequence: TGTGCCAGCAGTCCGCAGGGGCGGCTCGGGGAGCTGTTTTTT.

The rearrangement uses TRBV11-2 and TRBJ1-4; tentatively, D is TRBD1 (5 bases). The germline V and J ends were trimmed by 4 bases and 7 bases, with 10 bases remaining between them. This CDR3 is built from 13 residues. The germline V gene encodes CDR1 SGHAT and CDR2 FQNNGV. Written as DNA, the CDR3 is TGTGCCAGCAGCTCGGGGCTAGGTGAAAAACTGTTTTTT. Protein: CASSSGLGEKLFF.

This clonotype was found a few times. The chain employs TRBV2 and TRBJ2-7, with 11 bases matching TRBD2. With V trimmed by 7 bases and J by 2 bases, 25 bases remained unmatched. The CDR3 runs 21 residues. Germline V gene sequence: CDR1 SNHLY, CDR2 FYNNEI. DNA of the CDR3: TGTGCCAGCAACAAGGCCGGGACAGGGTCGGGAACTAGCGGGAGTCCCTACGAGCAGTACTTC. Amino acid sequence: CASNKAGTGSGTSGSPYEQYF.

This clonotype was counted a few times. The rearrangement uses TRBV7-9 and TRBJ1-2; 8 bases match TRBD1. From germline, CDR1 is SEHNR and CDR2 FQNEAQ (reference sequence). There are 15 residues in the CDR3. J lost 8 bases, V lost 1 base, and 9 bases had no gene match. CDR3 sequence: CASSLDLQGAAGYTF. CDR3 sequence (DNA): TGTGCCAGCAGCTTAGATCTTCAGGGGGCGGCAGGCTACACCTTC. The whole variable domain, filled in from reference TRBV7-9 and TRBJ1-2, reads DTGVSQNPRHKITKRGQNVTFRCDPISEHNRLYWYRQTLGQGPEFLTYFQNEAQLEKSRLLSDRFSAERPKGSFSTLEIQRTEQGDSAMYLCASSLDLQGAAGYTFGSGTRLTVV.

V is TRBV25-1 and J is TRBJ1-5; D uncertain. Trimming shortened V by 7 bases and J by 3 bases, and 7 bases separated the two germline ends. The CDR3 sequence is 12 residues long. Germline CDR1 and CDR2: MGHDK and SYGVNS. CDR3 sequence reads: CASNAPNQPQHF. In nucleotides, the CDR3 is TGTGCCAGCAACGCACCCAATCAGCCCCAGCATTTT.

The chain links TRBV6-5 to TRBJ1-1; the D is unclear. Trimming stripped 0 bases from V and 7 bases from J, with 15 bases between. Germline V lookup: CDR1 MNHEY, CDR2 SVGAGI. CDR3 length: 15 amino acids. The CDR3 sequence: CASSYSITADYEAFF. In DNA form, the CDR3 reads TGTGCCAGCAGTTACTCGATAACGGCAGACTATGAAGCTTTCTTT.

This clonotype has only a few counts. V is TRBV19 and J is TRBJ2-7; D might be TRBD2 (5 bases). CDR1 and CDR2 from the germline V gene are LNHDA and SQIVND (reference sequence). Trimming removed 8 bases from V and 6 bases from J, with 17 bases in between. The CDR3 spans 13 residues. CDR3 bases: TGTGCCAGTGGACGGGATTCGTCCGGCGAGCAGTACTTC. Translation: CASGRDSSGEQYF.

V is TRBV5-4 and J is TRBJ2-2; D gene uncertain. Germline V lookup: CDR1 SGHNT, CDR2 YYREEE (reference sequence). The ends were cut back, 8 bases at V and 3 bases at J, with 14 bases in the middle. This CDR3 has 14 residues. CDR3 sequence: CARGPDSYTGELFF. In nucleotides, the CDR3 is TGTGCCAGGGGCCCTGACTCGTACACCGGGGAGCTGTTTTTT.

CDR3 bases: TGCAGTGCTAGACCGCGGGGGTACCAAGAGACCCAGTACTTC. Translation: CSARPRGYQETQYF. This rearrangement joins TRBV20-1 to TRBJ2-5; 7 nucleotides match TRBD2. Looked up from germline, CDR1 is DFQATT and CDR2 is SNEGSKA (reference sequence). The CDR3 spans 14 residues. Unmatched junction bases numbered 3, after V lost 2 bases and J lost 0 bases.

This clonotype was seen only a few times. The chain combines TRBV11-2 with TRBJ2-5, with 8 bases identical to TRBD1. The J segment lost 2 bases and the V segment lost 7 bases, leaving 15 bases of the junction unmatched. This CDR3 contains 17 residues. Germline CDR1 is SGHAT and CDR2 is FQNNGV. The CDR3 is CASILSAPGGWQETQYF. The CDR3 DNA reads TGTGCCAGCATCCTATCAGCCCCAGGGGGCTGGCAAGAGACCCAGTACTTC.

The chain employs TRBV6-5 and TRBJ2-7; 13 bases map to TRBD2. V gave up 4 bases and J gave up 1 base; unmatched junction bases: 4. The germline V gene has CDR1 MNHEY and CDR2 SVGAGI. The CDR3 sequence is 16 residues long. CDR3 sequence: CASSSTSGRQSYEQYF. CDR3 sequence (DNA): TGTGCCAGCAGTTCGACTAGCGGGAGGCAGTCCTACGAGCAGTACTTC.

The V and J genes are TRBV29-1 and TRBJ2-7; D uncertain. Trimming took off 0 bases at V and 10 bases at J, with 16 bases between the two ends. The CDR3 extends over 13 amino acids. The germline CDR1 and CDR2 sequences are SQVTM and ANQGSEA. This CDR3 is CSVEESLGPLQYF. The CDR3 coding sequence is TGCAGCGTTGAAGAATCCCTTGGGCCGCTACAGTACTTC.

The chain couples TRBV5-1 to TRBJ2-1; TRBD1 might be the D (5 bases). The V gene lost 0 bases and the J gene lost 7 bases, with 11 bases spanning the gap. Per the germline V gene, CDR1 is SGHRS and CDR2 is YFSETQ. The CDR3 is 14 residues long. The CDR3 loop is CASSLAQQANEQFF. The CDR3 region has the DNA TGCGCCAGCAGCTTGGCCCAACAGGCAAATGAGCAGTTCTTC.